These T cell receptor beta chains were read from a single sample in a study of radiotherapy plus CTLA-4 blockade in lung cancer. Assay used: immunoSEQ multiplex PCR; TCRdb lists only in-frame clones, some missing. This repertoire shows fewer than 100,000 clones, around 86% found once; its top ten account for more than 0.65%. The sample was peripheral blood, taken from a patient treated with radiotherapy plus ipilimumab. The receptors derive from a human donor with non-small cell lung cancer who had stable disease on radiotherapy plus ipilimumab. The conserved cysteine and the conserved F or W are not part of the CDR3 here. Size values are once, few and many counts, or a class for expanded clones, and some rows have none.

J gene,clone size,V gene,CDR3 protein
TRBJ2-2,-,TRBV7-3,ASRSLDSTGELF
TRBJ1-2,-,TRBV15,ATSPRDRNNYGYT
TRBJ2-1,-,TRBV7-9,ASSYGNSYNEQF
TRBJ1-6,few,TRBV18,ASSAFSETLH
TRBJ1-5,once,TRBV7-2,ASSLSNQPQH
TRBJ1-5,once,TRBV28,ANWAGTGQPQH
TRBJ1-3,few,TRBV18,ASSVGQPSGNTIY
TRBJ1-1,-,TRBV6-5,ASSSRIMNTEAF
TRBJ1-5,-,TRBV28,ASSLFRERGPQH
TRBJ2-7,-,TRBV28,ASRSPQGRSYEQY
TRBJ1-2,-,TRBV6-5,ASTTTGNGYT
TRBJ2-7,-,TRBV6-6,ASSLSGDGTYEQY
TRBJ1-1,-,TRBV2,ASSLLGVRGTEAF
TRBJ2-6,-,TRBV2,ASRVTGGASGANVLT
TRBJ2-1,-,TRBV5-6,ASSILINEQF
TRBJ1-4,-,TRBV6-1,ASSEAGVKEKLF